One and the same sample provided the 16 T cell receptor beta chains below, sequenced in a study of shared clonotypes between healthy human individuals. Assay used: immunoSEQ multiplex PCR; TCRdb lists only in-frame clones, some missing. The data show roughly 2.2 million clones, with more than 85% seen just once and under 0.45% held by the top ten. The sequencing sample was made of naive CD4+ T cells from PBMCs. Subset specified: CD45RA+ positively selected. The receptors shown here come from a man younger than 35 in good health. Some clones in this sample may be carry-over from other donors' samples.

The chain couples TRBV11-2 to TRBJ1-4; the D gene is possibly TRBD1 (5 bases). The V end lost 0 bases, the J end lost 1 base, and 9 bases lay between the germline ends. In germline, CDR1 is SGHAT, CDR2 FQNNGV. There are 16 residues in the CDR3. The CDR3 is CASSLDLRGTNEKLFF. CDR3 sequence (DNA): TGTGCCAGCAGCTTAGATCTAAGGGGAACTAATGAAAAACTGTTTTTT.

The chain is built from TRBV28 and TRBJ1-5; D possibly corresponds to TRBD1 (5 bases). The germline V and J ends were trimmed by 6 bases and 0 bases, with 12 bases remaining between them. Germline CDR1 is MDHEN and CDR2 is SYDVKM. The CDR3 extends over 15 amino acids. CDR3 amino acids: CASSAGGASNQPQHF. CDR3 in DNA: TGTGCCAGCAGCGCCGGTGGGGCTAGCAATCAGCCCCAGCATTTT.

The CDR3 loop reads CASSSTPSNTEAFF. CDR3 DNA: TGCGCCAGCAGCTCAACACCTTCGAACACTGAAGCTTTCTTT. The chain uses TRBV5-1 and TRBJ1-1, with D hard to call. Germline V lookup: CDR1 SGHRS, CDR2 YFSETQ. This CDR3 has 14 residues. Trimming took off 3 bases at V and 1 base at J, with 10 bases between the two ends.

This chain joins TRBV14 and TRBJ2-7, with unresolved D. V lost 8 bases and J lost 6, with 23 bases in between. Germline V CDR1 and CDR2: SGHDN, FVKESK. The CDR3 consists of 15 residues. The CDR3 nucleotides are TGTGCCAGCGCACAATATGGATTGATAGTAAGCGAGCAGTACTTC. Translated, it gives CASAQYGLIVSEQYF.

This clone was seen just once. The gene calls are TRBV7-9 and TRBJ2-3, with 7 bases that match TRBD2. Per germline, CDR1 SEHNR and CDR2 FQNEAQ (reference sequence). This CDR3 has 15 amino acids. After removal of 2 bases from V and 0 bases from J, the junction contained 2 bases not matched to a gene. CDR3 protein: CASSLLAASTDTQYF. As DNA, the CDR3 is TGTGCCAGCAGCTTACTAGCGGCTAGCACAGATACGCAGTATTTT.

V is TRBV4-2 and J is TRBJ2-4, with no clear D. The CDR3 is 16 residues long. Germline V gene lookup returns CDR1 LGHNA and CDR2 YNFKEQ. The V gene lost 3 bases and the J gene lost 1 base, with 13 bases spanning the gap. The CDR3 reads CASSHGGGFAKNIQYF. The CDR3 DNA follows: TGTGCCAGCAGCCATGGTGGTGGGTTCGCCAAAAACATTCAGTACTTC.

The V gene is TRBV9, the J gene TRBJ2-5; possible D gene TRBD2, 6 bases. Per germline, CDR1 SGDLS and CDR2 YYNGEE. The CDR3 spans 14 residues. Between the trimmed V and J ends, which lost 3 bases and 2 bases, there was a span of 11 bases. This CDR3 reads CASSAGTLQETQYF. In nucleotides, the CDR3 is TGTGCCAGCAGCGCCGGGACTTTACAAGAGACCCAGTACTTC.

V and J are TRBV7-9 and TRBJ2-2; no definite D call. There are 12 residues in the CDR3. Germline assignment: CDR1 SEHNR and CDR2 FQNEAQ (reference sequence). The V end lost 5 bases, the J end lost 1 base, and 2 bases lay between the germline ends. The CDR3 sequence is CASSENTGELFF. DNA of the CDR3: TGTGCCAGCAGCGAGAACACCGGGGAGCTGTTTTTT.

The genes are TRBV7-9 and TRBJ2-5, with D possibly matching TRBD2 (6 bases). Trimming took 4 bases from V and 1 from J, leaving 10 bases between them. Germline loops: CDR1 SEHNR, CDR2 FQNEAQ (reference sequence). The CDR3 contains 14 residues. The CDR3 region is CASSSRETQETQYF. CDR3 in DNA: TGTGCCAGCAGCTCCCGGGAGACCCAAGAGACCCAGTACTTC.

This chain connects TRBV9 to TRBJ2-2; 9 nucleotides line up with TRBD1. The CDR3 has 18 amino acids. J lost 5 bases, V lost 0 bases, and 11 bases had no gene match. Germline CDR1 and CDR2: SGDLS and YYNGEE. CDR3 DNA sequence: TGTGCCAGCAGCGTAGGGAACCCGGACAGGGGATTGACCGGGGAGCTGTTTTTT. It yields the protein CASSVGNPDRGLTGELFF.

The chain couples TRBV9 to TRBJ2-7; D tentatively fits TRBD1 or TRBD2 (5 bases each). CDR1 and CDR2 (germline): SGDLS, YYNGEE. The CDR3 length is 13 residues. V was clipped by 0 bases and J by 9 bases, with 13 bases between them. The CDR3 protein is CASSVATGSAQYF. In nucleotides, the CDR3 is TGTGCCAGCAGCGTAGCTACAGGTAGCGCGCAGTACTTC.

The J gene is TRBJ1-5, the V gene TRBV6-1; 7 bases fit TRBD1. The germline V gene has CDR1 MNHNS and CDR2 SASEGT. The CDR3 length is 16 residues. Trimming at V came to 2 bases and at J to 4 bases, leaving 8 bases not matched to a gene. The CDR3 sequence is CASSEIGTVLNQPQHF. CDR3 coding DNA: TGTGCCAGCAGTGAAATCGGGACAGTCCTAAATCAGCCCCAGCATTTT.

The V and J genes are TRBV29-1 and TRBJ1-3, with D possibly being TRBD1 (6 bases). This CDR3 is built from 14 residues. The germline CDR1 and CDR2 sequences are SQVTM and ANQGSEA. Trimming left V 5 bases short and J 0 bases short, with 11 bases between. CDR3 sequence: CSVRRDTSGNTIYF. The CDR3 DNA is TGCAGCGTTCGGAGGGACACCTCTGGAAACACCATATATTTT. The full variable domain, in which reference TRBV29-1 and TRBJ1-3 provide the parts outside the CDR3, is SAVISQKPSRDICQRGTSLTIQCQVDSQVTMMFWYRQQPGQSLTLIATANQGSEATYESGFVIDKFPISRPNLTFSTLTVSNMSPEDSSIYLCSVRRDTSGNTIYFGEGSWLTVV.

The rearrangement joins TRBV15 to TRBJ2-1; D gene unclear. CDR1 is LNHNV, CDR2 YYDKDF, per germline (reference sequence). V dropped 3 bases and J dropped 15 bases, with 15 bases sitting between them. CDR3 length equals 12 residues. This chain's CDR3 is CATSRAPLPWFF. The CDR3 DNA is TGTGCCACCAGCAGGGCCCCTCTACCCTGGTTCTTC. Variable domain in full (rest from reference TRBV15 and TRBJ2-1): DAMVIQNPRYQVTQFGKPVTLSCSQTLNHNVMYWYQQKSSQAPKLLFHYYDKDFNNEADTPDNFQSRRPNTSFCFLDIRSPGLGDTAMYLCATSRAPLPWFFGPGTRLTVL.

The chain joins TRBV28 to TRBJ2-3, with TRBD2 matching over 9 bases. The germline V gene has CDR1 MDHEN and CDR2 SYDVKM. V was pared by 3 bases and J by 6 bases, with 13 bases of the junction left unmatched. The CDR3 length is 17 residues. The CDR3, as DNA: TGTGCCAGCAGTTTTAGACTAGCGGCCCGTTCGGATGATACGCAGTATTTT. Its protein product is CASSFRLAARSDDTQYF.

The J gene is TRBJ2-7, the V gene TRBV28; the D call may be TRBD1 or TRBD2 (6 bases each). Trimming took 3 bases from V and 0 from J, leaving 12 bases between them. This CDR3 has 15 residues. Germline V gene data show CDR1 as MDHEN and CDR2 as SYDVKM. In DNA form, the CDR3 reads TGTGCCAGCAGTTTTTACAGGGAGGACTCCTACGAGCAGTACTTC. It translates to CASSFYREDSYEQYF.